The clone carrying this TCR beta chain was seen a few times. This sample stems from a study of T cell responses to AZD1222 COVID-19 vaccine. Background on the study: Second-dose recipients at about 4 or about 12 weeks were treated as one pooled group.

TCRdb's copy holds only in-frame clones and misses some; the assay was immunoSEQ multiplex PCR. Counted here are approximately 110,000 clones, around 85% occurring once; the ten biggest clones make up about 6.2%. The CDR3 consists of 15 residues. With 0 bases removed from V and 2 bases from J, the gap between germline ends came to 11 bases. Germline V lookup: CDR1 SGHNT, CDR2 YYREEE (reference sequence). The TCR originated in an adult in good health. The material was peripheral blood, obtained on day 0 of AZD1222 vaccination. The chain recombines TRBV5-4 with TRBJ1-2, with D possibly being TRBD1 (6 bases). CDR3 in amino acids: CASSLAAGANYGYTF. The CDR3, as DNA: TGTGCCAGCAGCTTGGCCGCAGGGGCGAACTATGGCTACACCTTC.